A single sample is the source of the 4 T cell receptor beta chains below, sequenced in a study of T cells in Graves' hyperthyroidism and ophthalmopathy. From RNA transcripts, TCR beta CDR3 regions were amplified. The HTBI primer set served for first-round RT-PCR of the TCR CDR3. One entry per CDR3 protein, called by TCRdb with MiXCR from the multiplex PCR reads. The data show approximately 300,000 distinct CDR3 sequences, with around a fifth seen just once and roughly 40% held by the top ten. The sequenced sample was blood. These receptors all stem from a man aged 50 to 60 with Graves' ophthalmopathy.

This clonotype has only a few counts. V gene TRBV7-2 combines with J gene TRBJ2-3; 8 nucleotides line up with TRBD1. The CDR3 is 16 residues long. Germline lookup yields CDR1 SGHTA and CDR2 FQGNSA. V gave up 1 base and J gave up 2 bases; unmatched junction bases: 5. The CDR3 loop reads CASSLVRGLSTDTQYF. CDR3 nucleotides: TGTGCCAGCAGCTTAGTCAGGGGGCTTTCCACAGATACGCAGTATTTT.

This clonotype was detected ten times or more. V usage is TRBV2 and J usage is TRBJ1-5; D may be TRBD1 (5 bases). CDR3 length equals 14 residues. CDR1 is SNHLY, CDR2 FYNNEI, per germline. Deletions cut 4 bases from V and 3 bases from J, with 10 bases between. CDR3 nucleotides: TGTGCCAGCAGTGGGGGAGGGGACAATCAGCCCCAGCATTTT. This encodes CASSGGGDNQPQHF.

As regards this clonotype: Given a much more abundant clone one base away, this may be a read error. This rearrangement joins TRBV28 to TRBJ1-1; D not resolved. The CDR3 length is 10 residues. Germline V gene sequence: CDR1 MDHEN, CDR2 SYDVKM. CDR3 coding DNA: TGTGCCAGCGGCGGCACTGAAGTTTTCTTT. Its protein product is CASGGTEVFF.

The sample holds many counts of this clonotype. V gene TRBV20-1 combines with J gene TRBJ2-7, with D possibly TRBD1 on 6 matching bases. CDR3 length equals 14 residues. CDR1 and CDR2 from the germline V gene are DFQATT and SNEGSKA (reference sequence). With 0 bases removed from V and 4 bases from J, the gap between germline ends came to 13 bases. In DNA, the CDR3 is TGCAGTGCTAGAGATTGGGGCAGGGGATACGAGCAGTACTTC. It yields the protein CSARDWGRGYEQYF.